This T cell receptor beta chain is drawn from a study of blood T cell repertoires in COVID-19. CDR3 length: 13 residues. Germline loops: CDR1 SGHRS, CDR2 YFSETQ. Trimming removed 3 bases from V and 5 bases from J, with 9 bases in between. TCRdb's copy holds only in-frame clones and misses some; the assay was immunoSEQ multiplex PCR. Here the sample spans around 140,000 clones, nearly 85% being singletons. The source is a human donor in a cohort sampled during active COVID-19. Material: peripheral blood. The chain combines TRBV5-1 with TRBJ1-5; D is unresolved. CDR3 protein: CASSYDGDQPQHF. Here the CDR3 DNA reads TGCGCCAGCAGCTATGACGGAGATCAGCCCCAGCATTTT.